The sequence of this T cell receptor (beta chain) was determined in a study of blood T cell repertoires in COVID-19. About the study: Samples of COVID-19 (acute and convalescent) were obtained from the United States, Italy and Spain. PBMCs, B-cell-depleted T cells, or T cells provided the cDNA or gDNA that made up the material.

Trimming took off 6 bases at V and 1 base at J, with 12 bases between the two ends. The CDR3 covers 14 residues. From germline, CDR1 is MNHGY and CDR2 SAAAGT. Libraries were prepared by immunoSEQ multiplex PCR; TCRdb keeps only in-frame clonotypes and omits some of them. The sample has about 88,000 clones, approximately 81% seen once. This receptor was taken from a woman in her 70s with acute or convalescent COVID-19. The V call is TRBV6-8, the J call TRBJ2-5; D not certain. Sequenced: peripheral blood. CDR3 residues: CASRDKSFQETQYF. DNA of the CDR3: TGTGCCAGCAGAGACAAGTCGTTCCAAGAGACCCAGTACTTC.